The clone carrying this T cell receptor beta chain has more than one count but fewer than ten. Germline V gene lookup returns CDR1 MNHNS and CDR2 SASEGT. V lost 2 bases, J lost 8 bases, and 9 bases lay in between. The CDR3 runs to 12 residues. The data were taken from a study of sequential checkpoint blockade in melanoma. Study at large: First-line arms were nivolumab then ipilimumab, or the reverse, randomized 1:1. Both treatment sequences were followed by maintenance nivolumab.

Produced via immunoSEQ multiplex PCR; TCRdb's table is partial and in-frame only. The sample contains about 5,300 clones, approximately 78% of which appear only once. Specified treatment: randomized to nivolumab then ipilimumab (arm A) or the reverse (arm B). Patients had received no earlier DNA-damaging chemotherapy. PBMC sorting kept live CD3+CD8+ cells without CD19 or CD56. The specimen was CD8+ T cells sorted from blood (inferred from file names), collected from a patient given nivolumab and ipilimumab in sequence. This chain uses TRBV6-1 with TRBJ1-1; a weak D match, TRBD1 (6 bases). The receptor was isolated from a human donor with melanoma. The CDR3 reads CASSEFGGEAFF. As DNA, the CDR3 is TGTGCCAGCAGTGAATTTGGGGGCGAAGCTTTCTTT.